This TCR beta chain was profiled in a study of blood T cell repertoires in COVID-19. Turning to the study itself: Sites across the United States, Italy and Spain contributed samples from acute and convalescent COVID-19. PBMCs, B-cell-depleted T cells, or T cells provided the cDNA or gDNA that made up the material.

In the original processing: Reference gene primer amplification gave estimated nucleated cell counts. Here immunoSEQ multiplex PCR was the method, and the copy in TCRdb shows in-frame clones only, minus some. V and J calls and clone size come straight from that table; D and trimming were deduced from the DNA. The sample records 100,000 to 150,000 clones, 70% to 75% being singletons. The CDR3 covers 17 residues. V dropped 0 bases and J dropped 0 bases, with 9 bases sitting between them. Germline V gene data show CDR1 as SGHTA and CDR2 as FQGNSA. This clone was seen a few times. The specimen was peripheral blood. The sequence was collected from a man aged 55 to 70 with acute or convalescent COVID-19. This chain connects TRBV7-2 to TRBJ1-6; D ambiguous. The CDR3 bases are TGTGCCAGCAGCTTAGCGCCAGACTACTCCTATAATTCACCCCTCCACTTT. This codes for CASSLAPDYSYNSPLHF. Together with reference TRBV7-2 and TRBJ1-6, the CDR3 gives the full variable domain: GAGVSQSPSNKVTEKGKDVELRCDPISGHTALYWYRQSLGQGLEFLIYFQGNSAPDKSGLPSDRFSAERTGGSVSTLTIQRTQQEDSAVYLCASSLAPDYSYNSPLHFGNGTRLTVT.